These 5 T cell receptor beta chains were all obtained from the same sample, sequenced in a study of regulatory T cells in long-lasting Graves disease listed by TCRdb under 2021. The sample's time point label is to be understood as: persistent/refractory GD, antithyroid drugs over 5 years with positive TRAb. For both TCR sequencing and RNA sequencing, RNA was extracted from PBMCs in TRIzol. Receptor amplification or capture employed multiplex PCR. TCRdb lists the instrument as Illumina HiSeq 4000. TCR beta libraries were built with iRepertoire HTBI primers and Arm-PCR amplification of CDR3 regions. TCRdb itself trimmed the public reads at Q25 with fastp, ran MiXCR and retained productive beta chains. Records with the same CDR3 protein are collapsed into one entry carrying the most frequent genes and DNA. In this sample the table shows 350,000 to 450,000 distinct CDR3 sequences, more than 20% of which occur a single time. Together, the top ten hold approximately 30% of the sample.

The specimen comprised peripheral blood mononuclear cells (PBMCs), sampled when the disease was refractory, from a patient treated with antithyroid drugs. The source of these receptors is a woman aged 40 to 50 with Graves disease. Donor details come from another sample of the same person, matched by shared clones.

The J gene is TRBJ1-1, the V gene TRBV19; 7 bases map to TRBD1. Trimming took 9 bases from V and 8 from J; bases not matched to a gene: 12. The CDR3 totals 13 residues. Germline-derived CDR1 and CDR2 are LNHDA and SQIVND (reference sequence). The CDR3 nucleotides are TGTGCCAGCCGAACACAGGGGAAGGGGGAAGCTTTCTTT. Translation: CASRTQGKGEAFF.

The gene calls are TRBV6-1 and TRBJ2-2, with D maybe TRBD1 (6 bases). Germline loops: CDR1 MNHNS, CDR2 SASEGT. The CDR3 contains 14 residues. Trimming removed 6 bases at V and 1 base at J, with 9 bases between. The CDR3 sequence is CASSKGVNTGELFF. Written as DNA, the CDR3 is TGTGCCAGCAGCAAGGGGGTGAACACCGGGGAGCTGTTTTTT.

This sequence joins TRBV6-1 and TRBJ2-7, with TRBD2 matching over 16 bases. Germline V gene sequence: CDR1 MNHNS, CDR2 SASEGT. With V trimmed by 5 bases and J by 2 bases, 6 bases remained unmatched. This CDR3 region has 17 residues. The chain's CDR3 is CASSKGLAGGFPYEQYF. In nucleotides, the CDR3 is TGTGCCAGCAGTAAGGGACTAGCGGGAGGGTTCCCCTACGAGCAGTACTTC.

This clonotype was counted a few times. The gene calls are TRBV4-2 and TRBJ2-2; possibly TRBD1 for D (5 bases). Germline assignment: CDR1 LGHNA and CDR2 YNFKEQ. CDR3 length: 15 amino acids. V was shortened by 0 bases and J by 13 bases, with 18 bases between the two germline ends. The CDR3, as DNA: TGTGCCAGCAGCCAAGATACGACAGACCTCCAAAGGCTGTTTTTT. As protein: CASSQDTTDLQRLFF.

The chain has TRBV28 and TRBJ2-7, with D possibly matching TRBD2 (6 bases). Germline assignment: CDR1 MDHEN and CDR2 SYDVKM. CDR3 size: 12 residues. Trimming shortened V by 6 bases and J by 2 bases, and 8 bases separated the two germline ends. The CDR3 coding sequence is TGTGCCAGCAGGGACTACACCTACGAGCAGTACTTC. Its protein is CASRDYTYEQYF.